The 14 T cell receptor beta chains below all came from one sample that was sequenced in a study of control samples from healthy donors and cancer patients. The assay was immunoSEQ multiplex PCR, and TCRdb's table has in-frame clones only and misses some. The sample shows about 120,000 clones, around 89% of them seen only once. Source material: blood. These receptors were taken from a man aged 50-59 years in good health.

The genes are TRBV10-3 and TRBJ1-1; D is unclear. Germline loops: CDR1 ENHRY, CDR2 SYGVKD. V lost 5 bases and J lost 2, with 9 bases in between. This CDR3 spans 13 amino acids. CDR3 nucleotides: TGTGCCATCAGTCGGGAGGATAACACTGAAGCTTTCTTT. The encoded protein is CAISREDNTEAFF.

The chain joins TRBV11-3 to TRBJ2-1; D is undetermined. CDR1 SGHNT and CDR2 YENEEA come from the germline V gene. Trimming removed 0 bases at V and 4 bases at J, with 4 bases between. This CDR3 has 13 amino acids. The CDR3 nucleotides are TGTGCCAGCAGCTTAGACCGATACAATGAGCAGTTCTTC. Its protein is CASSLDRYNEQFF.

The gene calls are TRBV5-1 and TRBJ2-2; 7 bases agree with TRBD1. Germline trimming cut 3 bases from V and 4 bases from J; bases unmatched to any gene: 6. This CDR3 contains 15 residues. The germline CDR1 and CDR2 sequences are SGHRS and YFSETQ. The chain's CDR3 is CASSSGTEGTGELFF. The CDR3 DNA sequence: TGCGCCAGCAGCTCCGGGACAGAGGGCACCGGGGAGCTGTTTTTT.

The CDR3 here is CASSPRSGGAGETQYF. CDR3 nucleotide sequence: TGTGCCAGCTCACCACGCAGCGGGGGGGCCGGGGAGACCCAGTACTTC. V gene TRBV18 combines with J gene TRBJ2-5; 10 bases match TRBD2. CDR3 length: 16 amino acids. The V and J ends lost 1 base and 5 bases, in that order; junction bases with no gene match: 7. Per the germline V gene, CDR1 is KGHSH and CDR2 is LQKENI.

The chain has TRBV4-3 and TRBJ1-3; D possibly corresponds to TRBD1 (6 bases). V was trimmed by 2 bases and J by 2 bases, leaving 13 bases between them. This CDR3 has 16 amino acids. In germline, CDR1 is LGHNA, CDR2 YSLEER. CDR3 coding DNA: TGCGCCAGCAGCCAATCCGGGACATCCACTGGAAACACCATATATTTT. As protein: CASSQSGTSTGNTIYF.

This clone was detected only once. The chain employs TRBV11-2 and TRBJ2-1; TRBD2 agrees at 10 bases. V gave up 2 bases and J gave up 0 bases; unmatched junction bases: 1. CDR1 is SGHAT, CDR2 FQNNGV, per germline. CDR3 size: 16 residues. The CDR3 bases are TGTGCCAGCAGCTTACCTAGCGGGGGCTCCTACAATGAGCAGTTCTTC. Residues: CASSLPSGGSYNEQFF.

V usage is TRBV15 and J usage is TRBJ2-7; 9 bases map to TRBD1. Losses at the gene ends were 9 bases for V and 3 bases for J; bases not matched to a gene: 6. This CDR3 spans 13 amino acids. CDR1 is LNHNV and CDR2 is YYDKDF in the germline V gene (reference sequence). This CDR3 is CATQGTGSYEQYF. Written as DNA, the CDR3 is TGTGCCACGCAAGGGACAGGGAGCTACGAGCAGTACTTC.

The J gene is TRBJ1-1, the V gene TRBV18; D uncertain. The V gene lost 4 bases and the J gene lost 4 bases, with 13 bases spanning the gap. This CDR3 comprises 14 residues. Germline V CDR1 and CDR2: KGHSH, LQKENI. CDR3 DNA sequence: TGTGCCAGCTCACGTGAGGGTGGGAGCACTGAAGCTTTCTTT. It yields the protein CASSREGGSTEAFF.

V is TRBV7-2 and J is TRBJ2-5; 10 nucleotides agree with TRBD1. The CDR3 is 16 residues long. V gave up 1 base and J gave up 3 bases; unmatched junction bases: 5. Germline V CDR1 and CDR2: SGHTA, FQGNSA. The CDR3 DNA is TGTGCCAGCAGCTTAGGCTTTGGGACAGGGGAAGAGACCCAGTACTTC. Translation: CASSLGFGTGEETQYF.

This rearrangement joins TRBV15 to TRBJ2-3, with D possibly being TRBD1 (6 bases). The germline V and J ends were trimmed by 0 bases and 6 bases, with 13 bases remaining between them. CDR1 LNHNV and CDR2 YYDKDF come from the germline V gene (reference sequence). CDR3 size: 15 residues. The CDR3 DNA reads as TGTGCCACCAGCAGAGATCAGGGGACCCCTGATACGCAGTATTTT. Translation: CATSRDQGTPDTQYF.

In this sample, this clone turned up once. This sequence joins TRBV4-3 and TRBJ2-2, with a weak D call TRBD2 (5 bases). Per germline, CDR1 LGHNA and CDR2 YSLEER. The CDR3 consists of 17 residues. The V end lost 0 bases, the J end lost 4 bases, and 15 bases lay between the germline ends. In DNA form, the CDR3 reads TGCGCCAGCAGCCAAGAAGGATCAATTCGGGGCACCGGGGAGCTGTTTTTT. It yields the protein CASSQEGSIRGTGELFF.

CDR3 region: CASSPNYRGGEKLFF. For the CDR3, the DNA is TGTGCCAGCAGCCCAAATTACAGGGGAGGTGAAAAACTGTTTTTT. The chain couples TRBV7-2 to TRBJ1-4; the match to TRBD1 covers 7 bases. Per the germline V gene, CDR1 is SGHTA and CDR2 is FQGNSA. The CDR3 runs 15 residues. J was trimmed by 7 bases and V by 5 bases; bases with no gene match: 10. The variable domain in full, with the rest retrieved from reference TRBV7-2 and TRBJ1-4, is GAGVSQSPSNKVTEKGKDVELRCDPISGHTALYWYRQSLGQGLEFLIYFQGNSAPDKSGLPSDRFSAERTGGSVSTLTIQRTQQEDSAVYLCASSPNYRGGEKLFFGSGTQLSVL.

V is TRBV7-2 and J is TRBJ2-2; 12 nucleotides agree with TRBD2. Germline V lookup: CDR1 SGHTA, CDR2 FQGNSA. J was trimmed by 5 bases and V by 2 bases; bases with no gene match: 3. The CDR3 totals 16 residues. The DNA for the CDR3 is TGTGCCAGCAGCTTATCTAGCGGGGGGGTAACCGGGGAGCTGTTTTTT. Protein sequence: CASSLSSGGVTGELFF.

This clone was seen just once. V is TRBV10-2 and J is TRBJ1-1, with D possibly matching TRBD1 (6 bases). The germline V and J ends were trimmed by 3 bases and 10 bases, with 12 bases remaining between them. CDR1 and CDR2 (germline): WSHSY, SAAADI. CDR3 length: 12 residues. The CDR3 loop reads CASSDQGIGAFF. In nucleotides, the CDR3 is TGCGCCAGCAGTGATCAGGGGATAGGAGCTTTCTTT.